This T cell receptor beta chain was captured by sequencing in a study of cytomegalovirus exposure and HLA in healthy donors. General study findings and limits: Presence/absence analyses supposed approximately even sequencing depth among donors. Among TCR beta chains, those listed as cytomegalovirus-associated numbered under 200. The study dropped some indistinguishable V segments, TRBV6-2 and TRBV6-3 among them. An analysis that was carried out later associated some 17,000 TCR beta sequences with HLA alleles at 0.05 false discovery rate.

Per germline, CDR1 SGHNT and CDR2 YYREEE (reference sequence). Trimming cost V 4 bases and J 4 bases, with 6 bases left between them. This CDR3 has 12 amino acids. The PCR made use of 60 Vbeta and 13 Jbeta primers. Generated by immunoSEQ multiplex PCR, the TCRdb table keeps only in-frame clones and is missing some. The sample gives 65,000 to 95,000 clones, roughly 70% of which show up once; 12% is in the top ten. About this clone itself: Its antigen is still unknown.

The gene calls are TRBV5-4 and TRBJ1-3; D is undetermined. This sequence was found in a man in his sixties or seventies in good health and CMV-seronegative. Material: PBMCs. CDR3 amino acids: CASSLRGNTIYF. The CDR3 coding sequence is TGTGCCAGCAGCCTCCGGGGAAACACCATATATTTT. Filled out from reference TRBV5-4 and TRBJ1-3, the complete variable domain reads ETGVTQSPTHLIKTRGQQVTLRCSSQSGHNTVSWYQQALGQGPQFIFQYYREEENGRGNFPPRFSGLQFPNYSSELNVNALELDDSALYLCASSLRGNTIYFGEGSWLTVV.